This T cell receptor (beta chain) was obtained from a study of brain T cells in children with intractable seizures. Study conclusions and caveats: Only CDR3 sequence similarity suggested viral specificity, without known HCMV serostatus.

For this clone: Its antigen remains unknown.

Trimming cost V 3 bases and J 1 base, with 12 bases left between them. The CDR3 runs 15 residues. Germline assignment: CDR1 MNHEY and CDR2 SMNVEV (reference sequence). Method: immunoSEQ multiplex PCR; TCRdb's copy keeps in-frame clones and lacks some. This sample has 62,000 or so clones; 90% to 96% occur once, and the top ten carry approximately 0.37%. Surgery cases with the highest brain T cell transcript signatures were chosen for sequencing. Pre-surgery treatment included at least one anti-epileptic drug. The chain joins TRBV27 to TRBJ1-1; D might be TRBD1 (5 bases). The source was peripheral blood, collected at surgery. This TCR came from a boy younger than two with focal cortical dysplasia and intractable seizures. CDR3 in DNA: TGTGCCAGCAGTTTCCCGGGACTGCCGAACACTGAAGCTTTCTTT. This gives the protein CASSFPGLPNTEAFF.